Presented here are 10 T cell receptor beta chains from one specimen sequenced in a study of blood T cell repertoires in COVID-19. The protocol was immunoSEQ multiplex PCR, while the TCRdb copy is restricted to in-frame clones and leaves out a portion. The data show about 260,000 clones, about 87% seen once. What was sequenced was peripheral blood. The receptors stem from a man aged 55 to 69 who had recovered from COVID-19.

The chain has TRBV11-3 and TRBJ2-3, with TRBD1 matching over 9 bases. Germline CDR1 is SGHNT and CDR2 is YENEEA. The V and J ends lost 5 bases and 4 bases, in that order; junction bases with no gene match: 10. The CDR3 has 16 residues. CDR3 coding DNA: TGTGCCAGCAGCCAAAGACAGGGGGTTAATGCAGATACGCAGTATTTT. This codes for CASSQRQGVNADTQYF.

This clone turned up a few times. J is TRBJ1-5 and V is TRBV5-5; D might be TRBD1 (5 bases). The germline gives CDR1 SGHKS, CDR2 YYEKEE (reference sequence). CDR3 length: 15 residues. V lost 6 bases and J lost 1, with 14 bases in between. The DNA for the CDR3 is TGTGCCAGCACCCTGGGGGGGATGAGCAATCAGCCCCAGCATTTT. It yields the protein CASTLGGMSNQPQHF. Full variable domain (rest looked up from reference TRBV5-5 and TRBJ1-5): DAGVTQSPTHLIKTRGQQVTLRCSPISGHKSVSWYQQVLGQGPQFIFQYYEKEERGRGNFPDRFSARQFPNYSSELNVNALLLGDSALYLCASTLGGMSNQPQHFGDGTRLSIL.

V and J are TRBV6-5 and TRBJ2-3, with D possibly TRBD2 on 5 matching bases. The CDR3 length is 14 residues. Germline assignment: CDR1 MNHEY and CDR2 SVGAGI. V was cut by 7 bases and J by 2 bases, with 13 bases left in between. The CDR3 region has the DNA TGTGCCAGCACGAGGGATTATACCACAGATACGCAGTATTTT. It encodes CASTRDYTTDTQYF.

The rearrangement uses TRBV24-1 and TRBJ2-4, with 11 bases matching TRBD1. Germline V gene sequence: CDR1 KGHDR, CDR2 SFDVKD. The CDR3 runs 18 residues. Unmatched junction bases numbered 8, after V lost 4 bases and J lost 1 base. In nucleotides, the CDR3 is TGTGCCACCAGTGACCAGCATGGGACAGGGGGGGCCAAAAACATTCAGTACTTC. Protein product: CATSDQHGTGGAKNIQYF.

The rearrangement joins TRBV4-1 to TRBJ2-7; 11 positions agree with TRBD2. Germline-derived CDR1 and CDR2 are MGHRA and YSYEKL. Trimming removed 4 bases from V and 7 bases from J; junction bases left unmatched: 9. The CDR3 is 15 residues long. The CDR3: CASSRRQTSGDEQYF. In DNA, the CDR3 is TGCGCCAGCAGCCGGCGTCAGACTAGCGGGGATGAGCAGTACTTC.

The V and J genes are TRBV9 and TRBJ2-1; the D gene is possibly TRBD2 (7 bases). There are 13 residues in the CDR3. From germline, CDR1 is SGDLS and CDR2 YYNGEE. V lost 6 bases to trimming and J lost 12 bases, with 19 bases between them. For the CDR3, the DNA is TGTGCCAGCACCATGGAGGGGGGGCGAGTGCAGTTCTTC. It is translated as CASTMEGGRVQFF.

The chain links TRBV7-2 to TRBJ2-7; 7 bases line up with TRBD2. Germline V gives CDR1 SGHTA, CDR2 FQGNSA. The CDR3 contains 15 residues. Losses at the gene ends were 5 bases for V and 0 bases for J; bases not matched to a gene: 7. The CDR3 loop reads CASSLGGSSSYEQYF. CDR3 sequence (DNA): TGTGCCAGCAGCCTCGGGGGGTCCAGCTCCTACGAGCAGTACTTC.

The chain couples TRBV5-1 to TRBJ1-1; 8 bases agree with TRBD1. The germline CDR1 and CDR2 sequences are SGHRS and YFSETQ. There are 16 residues in the CDR3. V shed 4 bases, J shed 2 bases, and the junction held 10 bases outside the gene matches. In DNA form, the CDR3 reads TGCGCCAGCAGCCCTTGGGCAGGGGGCGATAACACTGAAGCTTTCTTT. It is translated as CASSPWAGGDNTEAFF.

Only one count was recorded for this clone. This chain connects TRBV18 to TRBJ1-6; D gene unclear. In germline, CDR1 is KGHSH, CDR2 LQKENI. This CDR3 is built from 12 residues. The ends were cut back, 2 bases at V and 9 bases at J, with 5 bases in the middle. CDR3 in amino acids: CASSPGSSPLHF. The CDR3 bases are TGTGCCAGCTCACCAGGGAGTTCACCCCTCCACTTT.

The J gene is TRBJ1-2, the V gene TRBV6-5; 9 nucleotides align to TRBD1. The CDR3 totals 15 residues. Trimming took 2 bases from V and 5 from J; bases not matched to a gene: 6. In germline, CDR1 is MNHEY, CDR2 SVGAGI. CDR3 nucleotides: TGTGCCAGCAGTTACGCCTCAGGGACAGGGTATGGCTACACCTTC. Translating gives CASSYASGTGYGYTF.